These 27 T cell receptor beta chains share one sample of origin, sequenced in a study of T cell repertoires in cytomegalovirus infection. TCRdb independently ran MiXCR on the reads; one entry per CDR3 protein. The repertoire holds around 310,000 distinct CDR3 sequences, with roughly a sixth as singletons. Sample: PBMCs. All receptors derive from a human donor in good health (CMV status not recorded). Some clones in this sample may be carry-over from other donors' samples.

This clonotype was detected many times. V and J are TRBV7-2 and TRBJ2-4, with D perhaps matching TRBD2 (7 bases). Per the germline V gene, CDR1 is SGHTA and CDR2 is FQGNSA. The CDR3 is 16 residues long. The V end lost 0 bases, the J end lost 4 bases, and 13 bases lay between the germline ends. For the CDR3, the DNA is TGTGCCAGCAGCTTAGCTGCGGGGGCCGGTAAAAACATTCAGTACTTC. Encoded protein: CASSLAAGAGKNIQYF.

This clonotype has only a few counts. This chain connects TRBV4-3 to TRBJ1-6, with D perhaps TRBD1 (5 bases). The CDR3 length is 15 residues. V shed 1 base and J shed 9 bases, with 13 bases lying between them. Germline assignment: CDR1 LGHNA and CDR2 YSLEER. The CDR3 DNA sequence: TGCGCCAGCAGCCAAGGGGGCGGGGTGGTTTCACCCCTCCACTTT. Translated, it gives CASSQGGGVVSPLHF.

V usage is TRBV6-1 and J usage is TRBJ2-2; D gene uncertain. Per germline, CDR1 MNHNS and CDR2 SASEGT. Trimming removed 6 bases at V and 3 bases at J, with 11 bases between. There are 14 residues in the CDR3. CDR3 nucleotide sequence: TGTGCCAGCAGACAAGCCCTGGACACCGGGGAGCTGTTTTTT. Protein product: CASRQALDTGELFF.

This clonotype was recorded at least ten times. The CDR3 protein is CASSYLDKETQYF. CDR3 nucleotide sequence: TGTGCCAGCAGCTATTTGGACAAGGAGACCCAGTACTTC. The chain recombines TRBV7-9 with TRBJ2-5; possibly TRBD1 for D (5 bases). Germline CDR1 and CDR2: SEHNR and FQNEAQ (reference sequence). The CDR3 has 13 amino acids. The V gene lost 4 bases and the J gene lost 5 bases, with 11 bases spanning the gap.

Only a few counts were recorded for this clonotype. This chain joins TRBV6-6 and TRBJ1-1; 10 bases line up with TRBD1. V dropped 10 bases and J dropped 2; count of bases not matched to a gene: 4. The CDR3 runs 13 residues. Germline V gene sequence: CDR1 MNHNY, CDR2 SVGAGI (reference sequence). CDR3 DNA: TGTGCCACTCGGGACAGGGGTAACACTGAAGCTTTCTTT. Its translation: CATRDRGNTEAFF.

This chain connects TRBV5-4 to TRBJ1-2; a weak D match, TRBD1 (5 bases). Germline-derived CDR1 and CDR2 are SGHNT and YYREEE (reference sequence). The length of the CDR3 is 14 residues. Trimming shortened V by 0 bases and J by 4 bases, and 10 bases separated the two germline ends. CDR3 in DNA: TGTGCCAGCAGCTTGGAAGCAGGGAGCTATGGCTACACCTTC. Amino acids: CASSLEAGSYGYTF.

There are many counts of this clonotype. The J gene is TRBJ1-5, the V gene TRBV12-3 or TRBV12-4; tentatively, D is TRBD1 (5 bases). Trimming stripped 5 bases from V and 4 bases from J, with 12 bases between. This CDR3 spans 14 amino acids. CDR3 nucleotides: TGTGCCAGCAGTCTCATGGGGGGAAATCAGCCCCAGCATTTT. This gives the protein CASSLMGGNQPQHF.

This clonotype has a count of ten or more. J is TRBJ1-6 and V is TRBV7-2, with D unresolved. V was trimmed by 1 base and J by 10 bases, leaving 8 bases between them. The CDR3 length is 13 residues. Germline-derived CDR1 and CDR2 are SGHTA and FQGNSA. DNA of the CDR3: TGTGCCAGCAGCTTAGGACCAGGATCACCCCTCCACTTT. Its translation is CASSLGPGSPLHF. Supplemented by reference TRBV7-2 and TRBJ1-6, the full variable domain reads GAGVSQSPSNKVTEKGKDVELRCDPISGHTALYWYRQSLGQGLEFLIYFQGNSAPDKSGLPSDRFSAERTGGSVSTLTIQRTQQEDSAVYLCASSLGPGSPLHFGNGTRLTVT.

The rearrangement links TRBV19 to TRBJ2-3; tentatively, D is TRBD2 (6 bases). This CDR3 has 12 amino acids. Germline CDR1 reads LNHDA; CDR2 reads SQIVND (reference sequence). The V and J ends lost 2 bases and 6 bases respectively, with 6 bases between them. CDR3 sequence (DNA): TGTGCCAGTAGTATACGGGGGGATACGCAGTATTTT. The encoded protein is CASSIRGDTQYF.

This clonotype was seen ten or more times. J is TRBJ2-3 and V is TRBV5-1; TRBD1 matches 9 bases. The CDR3 is made up of 15 amino acids. The germline V gene encodes CDR1 SGHRS and CDR2 YFSETQ. V lost 4 bases to trimming and J lost 4 bases; unmatched junction nucleotides: 7. CDR3 region: CASSGQGQGADTQYF. The DNA of the CDR3 is TGCGCCAGCAGCGGGCAGGGACAGGGAGCAGATACGCAGTATTTT.

This clonotype was seen more than once but under ten times. This sequence joins TRBV28 and TRBJ1-1; maybe TRBD1 (5 bases). In germline, CDR1 is MDHEN, CDR2 SYDVKM. The CDR3 contains 15 residues. The V end was cut by 7 bases, the J end by 5 bases, with 20 bases between. The CDR3 spells CASIPLGGVGTEAFF. The CDR3 coding sequence is TGTGCCAGCATCCCCCTCGGGGGGGTGGGAACTGAAGCTTTCTTT.

This clonotype was seen ten or more times. This chain's CDR3 is CSARDVVNTEAFF. The CDR3 nucleotides are TGCAGTGCTAGAGATGTGGTTAACACTGAAGCTTTCTTT. This rearrangement joins TRBV20-1 to TRBJ1-1; D uncertain. Germline assignment: CDR1 DFQATT and CDR2 SNEGSKA (reference sequence). The CDR3 is made up of 13 amino acids. Trimming stripped 0 bases from V and 2 bases from J, with 7 bases between.

This clonotype was counted many times. V is TRBV7-2 and J is TRBJ2-1, with TRBD1 identical over 9 bases. J was trimmed by 3 bases and V by 5 bases; bases with no gene match: 8. Germline V gene sequence: CDR1 SGHTA, CDR2 FQGNSA. The CDR3 loop spans 16 amino acids. The CDR3 spells CASSGGQGVVYNEQFF. In DNA form, the CDR3 reads TGTGCCAGCAGCGGGGGACAGGGAGTAGTCTACAATGAGCAGTTCTTC.

The chain recombines TRBV12-3 or TRBV12-4 with TRBJ2-1; TRBD1 matches 11 bases. The CDR3 contains 16 residues. V lost 5 bases to trimming and J lost 6 bases; unmatched junction nucleotides: 9. The CDR3 DNA is TGTGCCAGCAGTAAGGATGGGGGGACAGGGGGCAATGAGCAGTTCTTC. Amino acid sequence: CASSKDGGTGGNEQFF.

This chain joins TRBV18 and TRBJ2-1; 7 bases are a match to TRBD1. Trimming took 2 bases from V and 7 from J; bases not matched to a gene: 5. This CDR3 has 14 residues. CDR1 KGHSH and CDR2 LQKENI come from the germline V gene. CDR3 loop: CASSPLVQGNEQFF. The CDR3 coding sequence is TGTGCCAGCTCACCATTGGTACAGGGGAATGAGCAGTTCTTC.

J is TRBJ1-1 and V is TRBV4-3; TRBD1 matches at 9 bases. Per germline, CDR1 LGHNA and CDR2 YSLEER. Unmatched junction bases numbered 11, after V lost 2 bases and J lost 4 bases. The CDR3 runs to 17 residues. The CDR3 DNA sequence: TGCGCCAGCAGCCAAACCGGGACAGGGATATTCGGCACTGAAGCTTTCTTT. Amino acid sequence: CASSQTGTGIFGTEAFF.

This clonotype was observed a few times. V is TRBV20-1 and J is TRBJ1-6, with a tentative D call TRBD1 (5 bases). The CDR3 has 16 residues. Germline CDR1 is DFQATT and CDR2 is SNEGSKA (reference sequence). V was trimmed by 2 bases and J by 10 bases, leaving 21 bases between them. The CDR3 is CSARYFSGAVRSPLHF. The CDR3, as DNA: TGCAGTGCTAGATACTTCAGCGGGGCGGTTAGGTCACCCCTCCACTTT.

This clonotype was seen a few times. The chain carries TRBV20-1 and TRBJ2-3; D might be TRBD1 (6 bases). The V and J ends lost 7 bases and 0 bases respectively, with 14 bases between them. Germline V gives CDR1 DFQATT, CDR2 SNEGSKA (reference sequence). The CDR3 sequence is 14 residues long. In DNA, the CDR3 is TGCAGTGGGATTGAGGGGGTTAGCACAGATACGCAGTATTTT. Encoded protein: CSGIEGVSTDTQYF.

This sequence joins TRBV7-2 and TRBJ1-6; 11 bases map to TRBD1. CDR3 length: 17 residues. V gave up 2 bases and J gave up 10 bases; unmatched junction bases: 10. Germline V gene sequence: CDR1 SGHTA, CDR2 FQGNSA. CDR3 region: CASSLFLPGQGGSPLHF. CDR3 DNA: TGTGCCAGCAGCTTATTCCTACCGGGACAGGGGGGATCACCCCTCCACTTT.

This clonotype was detected a few times. The rearrangement joins TRBV12-3 or TRBV12-4 to TRBJ1-4, with TRBD1 matching 8 bases. CDR3 length equals 14 residues. V shed 7 bases and J 7 bases; nucleotides not matched to a gene: 8. The CDR3 sequence: CASTRTGIGEKLFF. The CDR3 region has the DNA TGTGCCAGCACAAGGACAGGGATCGGTGAAAAACTGTTTTTT.

The sample holds one count of this clonotype. The rearrangement joins TRBV7-4 to TRBJ2-3, with 8 bases identical to TRBD1. V lost 4 bases, J lost 0 bases, and 3 bases stayed unmatched. CDR3 length: 15 amino acids. Germline CDR1 is SGHVT and CDR2 is SQSDAQ. Written as DNA, the CDR3 is TGTGCCAGCAGCTCAGACAGGGGTAGCACAGATACGCAGTATTTT. Translating gives CASSSDRGSTDTQYF.

This clonotype showed up many times. This chain uses TRBV5-4 with TRBJ2-1, with unresolved D. CDR3 length: 14 amino acids. CDR1 and CDR2 from the germline V gene are SGHNT and YYREEE (reference sequence). V shed 4 bases and J shed 5 bases, with 13 bases lying between them. CDR3 loop: CASSLATGDNEQFF. In DNA, the CDR3 is TGTGCCAGCAGCCTCGCCACGGGCGACAATGAGCAGTTCTTC.

Many counts were recorded for this clonotype. The chain couples TRBV11-2 to TRBJ2-1, with D maybe TRBD1 (5 bases). The CDR3 runs to 13 residues. Germline CDR1 and CDR2: SGHAT and FQNNGV. Trimming left V 4 bases short and J 6 bases short, with 10 bases between. DNA for the CDR3: TGTGCCAGCAGCTGGACAACCGCCAATGAGCAGTTCTTC. Residues: CASSWTTANEQFF.

V usage is TRBV4-3 and J usage is TRBJ2-3, with D uncertain. Germline CDR1 and CDR2: LGHNA and YSLEER. The CDR3 spans 13 residues. Trimming left V 3 bases short and J 1 base short, with 5 bases between. The CDR3 DNA is TGCGCCAGCAGCCAGGCCCGCACAGATACGCAGTATTTT. Its translation: CASSQARTDTQYF.

This clonotype was recorded many times. The J gene is TRBJ1-1, the V gene TRBV7-8, with 8 bases identical to TRBD1. Germline-derived CDR1 and CDR2 are SGHVS and FQNEAQ. Unmatched junction bases numbered 7, after V lost 5 bases and J lost 5 bases. CDR3 length: 14 residues. The CDR3 region is CASSPRQGRTEAFF. CDR3 DNA sequence: TGTGCCAGCAGCCCCCGACAGGGGCGGACTGAAGCTTTCTTT. Together with reference TRBV7-8 and TRBJ1-1, the CDR3 gives the full variable domain: GAGVSQSPRYKVAKRGQDVALRCDPISGHVSLFWYQQALGQGPEFLTYFQNEAQLDKSGLPSDRFFAERPEGSVSTLKIQRTQQEDSAVYLCASSPRQGRTEAFFGQGTRLTVV.

The chain recombines TRBV7-6 with TRBJ2-3, with a tentative D call TRBD2 (6 bases). This CDR3 contains 15 residues. The germline gives CDR1 SGHVS, CDR2 FNYEAQ. Trimming cost V 6 bases and J 1 base, with 14 bases left between them. This CDR3 is CASSRAWGGTDTQYF. CDR3 bases: TGTGCCAGCAGTAGGGCGTGGGGGGGCACAGATACGCAGTATTTT.

In this sample, this clonotype turned up many times. The CDR3 reads CASSSQGGAQGQPQHF. The CDR3 DNA reads TGTGCCAGCAGCTCCCAGGGGGGGGCGCAGGGTCAGCCCCAGCATTTT. The rearrangement joins TRBV7-2 to TRBJ1-5, with 7 positions matching TRBD1. The V gene's germline CDR1 is SGHTA and CDR2 FQGNSA. CDR3 length equals 16 residues. Trimming at V came to 4 bases and at J to 6 bases, leaving 12 bases not matched to a gene.